This T cell receptor beta chain was sequenced during a study of CD8+ T cells in alopecia areata. At the level of the study: Oral tofacitinib, 5 to 10 mg twice daily, was given in an open-label trial.

Reverse transcription of extracted RNA yielded cDNA, which provided the sequencing template. Here immunoSEQ multiplex PCR was the method, and the copy in TCRdb shows in-frame clones only, minus some. Of roughly 99,000 clones listed, about four fifths are singletons. Treatment of the sample: oral pan-JAK inhibitor, 5-10 mg twice daily. The V gene lost 2 bases and the J gene lost 6 bases, with 13 bases spanning the gap. The CDR3 sequence is 13 residues long. Germline V CDR1 and CDR2: SQVTM, ANQGSEA. The clonotype was recovered from a human donor with alopecia areata. Material: CD8+ T cells sorted from blood, obtained at week 24, from a patient treated with tofacitinib. The chain links TRBV29-1 to TRBJ1-1; tentative D call: TRBD1 (5 bases). CDR3: CSVERGTGPEAFF. CDR3 DNA: TGCAGCGTTGAAAGAGGCACAGGCCCTGAAGCTTTCTTT.